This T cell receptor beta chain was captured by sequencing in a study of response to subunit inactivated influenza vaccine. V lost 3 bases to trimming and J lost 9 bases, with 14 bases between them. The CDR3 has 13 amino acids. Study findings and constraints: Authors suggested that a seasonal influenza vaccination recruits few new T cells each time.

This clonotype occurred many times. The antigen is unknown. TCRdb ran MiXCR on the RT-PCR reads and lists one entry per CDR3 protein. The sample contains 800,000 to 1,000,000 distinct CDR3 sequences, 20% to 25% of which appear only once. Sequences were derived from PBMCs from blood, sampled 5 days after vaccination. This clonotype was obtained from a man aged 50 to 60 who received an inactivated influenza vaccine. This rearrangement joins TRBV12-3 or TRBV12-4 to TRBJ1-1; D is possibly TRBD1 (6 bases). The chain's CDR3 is CASSFRRTDKAFF. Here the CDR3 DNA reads TGTGCCAGCAGTTTTAGAAGGACAGATAAAGCTTTCTTT.